The 19 T cell receptor beta chains below all came from one sample that was sequenced in a study of T cell responses to AZD1222 COVID-19 vaccine. Produced via immunoSEQ multiplex PCR; TCRdb's table is partial and in-frame only. In the table there are roughly 99,000 clones, approximately 89% of which are singletons. The source material was peripheral blood, sampled on day 0 of AZD1222 vaccination. The receptor source for this set is an adult in good health.

This chain uses TRBV6-5 with TRBJ1-1; possibly TRBD1 for D (6 bases). Per the germline V gene, CDR1 is MNHEY and CDR2 is SVGAGI. This CDR3 spans 14 amino acids. Between the trimmed V and J ends, which lost 6 bases and 6 bases, there was a span of 17 bases. CDR3 sequence (DNA): TGTGCCAGCAGGGAGGGGGGGGTTGACTCTGAAGCTTTCTTT. This encodes CASREGGVDSEAFF.

This clone was recorded only once. This chain connects TRBV6-6 to TRBJ1-3; D remains ambiguous. CDR3 size: 15 residues. With 7 bases removed from V and 0 bases from J, the gap between germline ends came to 13 bases. The germline V gene has CDR1 MNHNY and CDR2 SVGAGI (reference sequence). The chain's CDR3 is CASTPRTGSGNTIYF. CDR3 bases: TGTGCCAGCACCCCCCGCACGGGCTCTGGAAACACCATATATTTT.

This chain connects TRBV12-5 to TRBJ1-6; no clear D gene. Germline lookup yields CDR1 LGHNT and CDR2 FRNRAP. The V end was cut by 3 bases, the J end by 6 bases, with 6 bases between. CDR3 length: 13 residues. CDR3 sequence: CASGFIGNSPLHF. The CDR3 nucleotides are TGTGCTAGTGGTTTTATCGGTAATTCACCCCTCCACTTT.

J is TRBJ1-2 and V is TRBV29-1; 7 nucleotides match TRBD1. This CDR3 is built from 12 residues. CDR1 and CDR2 from the germline V gene are SQVTM and ANQGSEA. The junction had 5 bases not matched to a gene; V was cut back by 2 bases and J by 8 bases. The CDR3 bases are TGCAGCGTTGAAACCGGACAGGCGGGCTACACCTTC. It yields the protein CSVETGQAGYTF.

This chain uses TRBV4-2 with TRBJ2-7; D is undetermined. The germline CDR1 and CDR2 sequences are LGHNA and YNFKEQ. V was cut by 1 base and J by 3 bases, with 7 bases left in between. The CDR3 contains 13 residues. The CDR3 spells CASSQGQYYEQYF. The CDR3 nucleotides are TGTGCCAGCAGCCAAGGGCAGTACTACGAGCAGTACTTC.

The V call is TRBV2, the J call TRBJ1-2, with 7 positions matching TRBD1. Unmatched junction bases numbered 12, after V lost 7 bases and J lost 7 bases. The germline V gene encodes CDR1 SNHLY and CDR2 FYNNEI. CDR3 length equals 14 residues. CDR3 in amino acids: CASKAETGISGYTF. CDR3 DNA sequence: TGTGCCAGCAAGGCTGAGACAGGGATCTCTGGCTACACCTTC.

The chain couples TRBV5-1 to TRBJ1-5; D ambiguous. The germline V gene encodes CDR1 SGHRS and CDR2 YFSETQ. The V and J ends lost 0 bases and 4 bases respectively, with 5 bases between them. The CDR3 is made up of 13 amino acids. DNA of the CDR3: TGCGCCAGCAGCTTGGCGGGAAATCAGCCCCAGCATTTT. This codes for CASSLAGNQPQHF.

This chain connects TRBV4-3 to TRBJ2-1, with D possibly being TRBD2 (6 bases). Trimming cost V 1 base and J 5 bases, with 15 bases left between them. The CDR3 sequence is 16 residues long. CDR1 is LGHNA, CDR2 YSLEER, per germline. The CDR3 sequence: CASSQGSPGGDNEQFF. CDR3 nucleotide sequence: TGCGCCAGCAGCCAAGGCTCGCCCGGGGGAGACAATGAGCAGTTCTTC.

V is TRBV13 and J is TRBJ1-1; tentatively, D is TRBD1 (5 bases). V was shortened by 5 bases and J by 7 bases, with 17 bases between the two germline ends. This CDR3 is 14 amino acids long. CDR1 is PRHDT, CDR2 FYEKMQ, per germline (reference sequence). The CDR3, as DNA: TGTGCCAGCAGCCCTAGCGGGACCCTACGTGAAGCTTTCTTT. This gives the protein CASSPSGTLREAFF. The full variable domain, in which reference TRBV13 and TRBJ1-1 provide the parts outside the CDR3, is AAGVIQSPRHLIKEKRETATLKCYPIPRHDTVYWYQQGPGQDPQFLISFYEKMQSDKGSIPDRFSAQQFSDYHSELNMSSLELGDSALYFCASSPSGTLREAFFGQGTRLTVV.

The gene calls are TRBV12-3 or TRBV12-4 and TRBJ2-1; the match to TRBD2 covers 8 bases. V lost 7 bases and J lost 5; bases outside the gene matches: 1. This CDR3 region has 12 residues. CDR3 DNA sequence: TGTGCCAGCATGCGGGGGGACAATGAGCAGTTCTTC. Protein product: CASMRGDNEQFF.

The gene calls are TRBV18 and TRBJ2-7; the D gene could be TRBD1 or TRBD2 (7 bases each). The V end lost 5 bases, the J end lost 2 bases, and 10 bases lay between the germline ends. The germline V gene encodes CDR1 KGHSH and CDR2 LQKENI. The CDR3 loop spans 13 amino acids. CDR3 in amino acids: CASSSGTAYEQYF. CDR3 in DNA: TGTGCCAGCTCAAGCGGGACAGCCTACGAGCAGTACTTC. Full variable domain (outside the CDR3, taken from reference TRBV18 and TRBJ2-7): NAGVMQNPRHLVRRRGQEARLRCSPMKGHSHVYWYRQLPEEGLKFMVYLQKENIIDESGMPKERFSAEFPKEGPSILRIQQVVRGDSAAYFCASSSGTAYEQYFGPGTRLTVT.

The rearrangement links TRBV20-1 to TRBJ2-1; D not resolved. The germline V gene encodes CDR1 DFQATT and CDR2 SNEGSKA (reference sequence). The CDR3 runs to 11 residues. The V and J ends lost 3 bases and 4 bases respectively, with 4 bases between them. CDR3 bases: TGCAGTGCTAGCTCATACAATGAGCAGTTCTTC. It specifies CSASSYNEQFF.

This clone has a single count. The J gene is TRBJ2-5, the V gene TRBV10-3; 7 nucleotides agree with TRBD2. The CDR3 spans 15 residues. V was clipped by 6 bases and J by 2 bases; unmatched bases: 9. The V gene's germline CDR1 is ENHRY and CDR2 SYGVKD. The CDR3 loop is CAISGGLGGQETQYF. The CDR3 DNA is TGTGCCATCAGCGGTGGTTTGGGGGGGCAAGAGACCCAGTACTTC.

J is TRBJ1-2 and V is TRBV7-2, with D tentatively TRBD1 (5 bases). This CDR3 has 11 residues. Trimming shortened V by 5 bases and J by 10 bases, and 11 bases separated the two germline ends. Germline V gene data show CDR1 as SGHTA and CDR2 as FQGNSA. The CDR3 spells CASSPDTFYTF. CDR3 nucleotides: TGTGCCAGCAGCCCGGACACCTTCTACACCTTC.

This chain joins TRBV7-8 and TRBJ2-7; 7 nucleotides agree with TRBD1. This CDR3 has 15 residues. J was trimmed by 7 bases and V by 5 bases; bases with no gene match: 14. Per the germline V gene, CDR1 is SGHVS and CDR2 is FQNEAQ. The DNA of the CDR3 is TGTGCCAGCAGCCCGAGCCGGGACAGAGTACGTGAGCAGTACTTC. It encodes CASSPSRDRVREQYF.

The chain employs TRBV19 and TRBJ1-2; TRBD1 matches at 8 bases. Trimming at V came to 3 bases and at J to 6 bases, leaving 3 bases not matched to a gene. This CDR3 is built from 13 residues. Germline-derived CDR1 and CDR2 are LNHDA and SQIVND (reference sequence). The CDR3 nucleotides read TGTGCCAGTAGTATGGGACAGGTTCATGGCTACACCTTC. Protein sequence: CASSMGQVHGYTF.

The DNA for the CDR3 is TGTGCCAGCAGTTACTCGAGGACTTCTGGGGCCAACGTCCTGACTTTC. This codes for CASSYSRTSGANVLTF. J is TRBJ2-6 and V is TRBV6-5; tentative D call: TRBD2 (5 bases). Per the germline V gene, CDR1 is MNHEY and CDR2 is SVGAGI. The CDR3 is 16 residues long. With 0 bases removed from V and 1 base from J, the gap between germline ends came to 7 bases.

The rearrangement uses TRBV11-2 and TRBJ1-1; D perhaps matches TRBD1 (6 bases). The CDR3 totals 15 residues. Deletions cut 1 base from V and 2 bases from J, with 11 bases between. Per germline, CDR1 SGHAT and CDR2 FQNNGV. The CDR3 spells CASSLGGAPNTEAFF. The CDR3 DNA reads as TGTGCCAGCAGCTTAGGGGGGGCGCCCAACACTGAAGCTTTCTTT.

The chain links TRBV5-1 to TRBJ2-1, with 13 bases identical to TRBD2. Trimming at V came to 5 bases and at J to 5 bases, leaving 4 bases not matched to a gene. The CDR3 covers 15 residues. Germline CDR1 is SGHRS and CDR2 is YFSETQ. CDR3 amino acids: CASRSTSGGDNEQFF. The CDR3 nucleotides are TGCGCCAGCAGGTCAACTAGCGGGGGGGACAATGAGCAGTTCTTC.